These T cell receptor beta chains were read from a single sample in a study of PD-1 blockade in classical Hodgkin lymphoma. Using immunoSEQ multiplex PCR, the repertoire was profiled, and TCRdb retains in-frame clones only, with some absent. Among fewer than 25,000 clones listed, approximately 80% were seen once. Sequenced material: peripheral blood mononuclear cells (PBMCs), taken before the fourth cycle of nivolumab. The receptors were sampled from a human donor with classical Hodgkin lymphoma. Each CDR3 is given with its conserved first and last residue.

j_call v_call cdr3_aa
TRBJ2-7 TRBV19 CASSISGTSYEQYF
TRBJ1-1 TRBV7-9 CASSPQGAGGRNTEAFF
TRBJ2-2 TRBV28 CASRSGGPGELFF
TRBJ2-2 TRBV6-4 CASSDGQGAGELFF
TRBJ2-1 TRBV4-1 CASSHISRTGINEQFF
TRBJ1-4 TRBV7-2 CASSLAGTHGNEKLFF
TRBJ2-7 TRBV6-5 CASSYFASGGYEQYF
TRBJ2-7 TRBV16 CASSLLLMGKSYEQYF
TRBJ2-7 TRBV18 CASSPPERYEQYF
TRBJ1-2 TRBV10-3 CAISESHGYTF
TRBJ2-5 TRBV7-2 CASSLIETQYF
TRBJ1-4 TRBV4-1 CASSPGGVVTNEKLFF
TRBJ2-3 TRBV5-1 CASGSSGRSADTQYF
TRBJ2-6 TRBV5-4 CASSFSGSGANVLTF
TRBJ2-1 TRBV18 CASSASGTAQFF
TRBJ2-1 TRBV7-3 CASSAQGSGMGEQFF
TRBJ2-5 TRBV4-2 CASSQVLGSGTSETQYF
TRBJ1-5 TRBV4-1 CASSPFPGRVSQPQHF
TRBJ2-5 TRBV5-6 CASSLRTSWDETQYF
TRBJ2-1 TRBV30 CAWGRGHEQFF
TRBJ1-2 TRBV27 CASAGSNRGRGYGYTF
TRBJ1-6 TRBV6-6 CASSYATEGITLHF
TRBJ2-1 TRBV6-5 CASSSRDYNEQFF
TRBJ2-3 TRBV19 CASSTQTDTQYF
TRBJ1-2 TRBV4-1 CASSQTRRNGYTF
TRBJ2-1 TRBV29-1 CSVGQGEGEQFF
TRBJ2-2 TRBV27 CASSADRGRGTGELFF
TRBJ2-1 TRBV25-1 CASLRRGANEQFF
TRBJ1-2 TRBV9 CASSMPRAGLGEGYYGYTF
TRBJ1-2 TRBV10-3 CAISEGTGGYTF
TRBJ1-1 TRBV6-1 CASVLDRGSEAFF
TRBJ2-1 TRBV7-2 CASSLEGAYSGSSYNEQFF
TRBJ1-5 TRBV28 CASSQGTVNQPQHF
TRBJ2-1 TRBV7-9 CASSSSEVSYNEQFF
TRBJ2-2 TRBV4-2 CASSQVAGVGTGELFF
TRBJ2-7 TRBV5-1 CASSADIGSYEQYF
TRBJ2-2 TRBV7-8 CASSASITRDFRGELFF
TRBJ1-2 TRBV5-8 CASRYLPKDGYTF
TRBJ1-2 TRBV7-3 CASSTGDRGRRGYGYTF
TRBJ1-1 TRBV7-6 CASSLRQGVMTEAFF
TRBJ2-7 TRBV30 CAWSVLGRLAGPYEQYF
TRBJ2-4 TRBV4-1 CASSQALRGYIQYF
TRBJ2-5 TRBV30 CAWSSDPLAETQYF
TRBJ2-1 TRBV9 CASSVDGDPYNEQFF
TRBJ1-2 TRBV7-2 CASSFKGRQGDGYTF